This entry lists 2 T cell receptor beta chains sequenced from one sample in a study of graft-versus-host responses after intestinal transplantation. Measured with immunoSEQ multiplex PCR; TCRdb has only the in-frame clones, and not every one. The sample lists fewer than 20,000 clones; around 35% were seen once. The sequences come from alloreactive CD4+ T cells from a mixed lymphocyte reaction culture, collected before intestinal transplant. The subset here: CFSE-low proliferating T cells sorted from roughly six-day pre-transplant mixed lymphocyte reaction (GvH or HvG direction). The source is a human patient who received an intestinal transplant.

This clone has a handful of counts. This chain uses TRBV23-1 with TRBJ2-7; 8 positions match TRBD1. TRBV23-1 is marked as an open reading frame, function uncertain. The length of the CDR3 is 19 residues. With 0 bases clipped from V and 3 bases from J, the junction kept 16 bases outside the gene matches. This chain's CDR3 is CASSQSERDRIFKCYEQYF. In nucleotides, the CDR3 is TGCGCCAGCAGTCAATCGGAAAGGGACAGGATCTTTAAGTGCTACGAGCAGTACTTC.

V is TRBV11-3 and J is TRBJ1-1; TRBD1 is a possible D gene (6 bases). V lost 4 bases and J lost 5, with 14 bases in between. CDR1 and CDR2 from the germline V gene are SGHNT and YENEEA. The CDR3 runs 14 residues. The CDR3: CASSSTGPWTEAFF. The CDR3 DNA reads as TGTGCCAGCAGCTCAACAGGGCCCTGGACTGAAGCTTTCTTT.